Given below is one TCR beta chain in context. TCRdb's table, derived via immunoSEQ multiplex PCR, lists solely in-frame clones and lacks some. The sample shows roughly 100,000 clones, about 90% of them seen only once. Germline V CDR1 and CDR2: SGHAT, FQNNGV. The V end was cut by 6 bases, the J end by 2 bases, with 10 bases between. The CDR3 runs to 13 residues. The data were taken from a study of control samples from healthy donors and cancer patients. The V and J genes are TRBV11-2 and TRBJ2-5, with D perhaps TRBD2 (6 bases). Material: blood. This receptor was obtained from a man aged 25 to 40 in good health. CDR3 sequence: CASRNSGQETQYF. The CDR3 DNA is TGTGCCAGCAGAAATAGCGGACAAGAGACCCAGTACTTC.